These 14 T cell receptor beta chains share one sample of origin, sequenced in a study of blood T cell repertoires in COVID-19. Libraries were prepared by immunoSEQ multiplex PCR; TCRdb keeps only in-frame clonotypes and omits some of them. The sample lists 80,000 to 100,000 clones; over 75% were seen once. The sequencing input was peripheral blood. These receptors originate from a man in his sixties with acute or convalescent COVID-19.

This clone was seen only a few times. This chain joins TRBV7-8 and TRBJ1-2; possibly TRBD1 for D (5 bases). The V gene lost 2 bases and the J gene lost 4 bases, with 11 bases spanning the gap. CDR1 is SGHVS and CDR2 is FQNEAQ in the germline V gene. This CDR3 comprises 14 residues. The CDR3 here is CASSLRGGSYGYTF. The CDR3, as DNA: TGTGCCAGCAGCTTACGGGGGGGAAGCTATGGCTACACCTTC.

The genes are TRBV11-2 and TRBJ2-5; TRBD1 agrees at 8 bases. This CDR3 comprises 14 residues. CDR1 and CDR2 (germline): SGHAT, FQNNGV. The V and J ends lost 4 bases and 2 bases, in that order; junction bases with no gene match: 3. In nucleotides, the CDR3 is TGTGCCAGCAGCTGGGGACAGGCACAAGAGACCCAGTACTTC. Amino acid sequence: CASSWGQAQETQYF.

The chain joins TRBV15 to TRBJ2-1; 11 bases match TRBD2. Germline V CDR1 and CDR2: LNHNV, YYDKDF (reference sequence). V lost 0 bases to trimming and J lost 10 bases; unmatched junction nucleotides: 5. This CDR3 is 15 amino acids long. In DNA, the CDR3 is TGTGCCACCAGCAGAGATCTAGCGGGAGGACAGGAGCAGTTCTTC. Protein sequence: CATSRDLAGGQEQFF.

The CDR3 reads CASSSVGGPTYEQYF. As DNA, the CDR3 is TGTGCCAGCAGTTCAGTCGGAGGGCCTACCTACGAGCAGTACTTC. The chain couples TRBV7-2 to TRBJ2-7; maybe TRBD2 (6 bases). This CDR3 spans 15 amino acids. Germline V CDR1 and CDR2: SGHTA, FQGNSA. The V gene lost 6 bases and the J gene lost 2 bases, with 17 bases spanning the gap. The complete variable domain, with remaining parts taken from reference TRBV7-2 and TRBJ2-7, reads GAGVSQSPSNKVTEKGKDVELRCDPISGHTALYWYRQSLGQGLEFLIYFQGNSAPDKSGLPSDRFSAERTGGSVSTLTIQRTQQEDSAVYLCASSSVGGPTYEQYFGPGTRLTVT.

This sequence joins TRBV7-2 and TRBJ2-1; 16 bases match TRBD2. This CDR3 has 17 residues. Germline assignment: CDR1 SGHTA and CDR2 FQGNSA. V shed 5 bases and J 9 bases; nucleotides not matched to a gene: 10. The CDR3 sequence is CASSQPGLAGGRAEQFF. The CDR3 DNA sequence: TGTGCCAGCAGCCAACCGGGACTAGCGGGAGGGAGGGCTGAGCAGTTCTTC.

The chain carries TRBV6-5 and TRBJ2-1, with D unresolved. CDR1 and CDR2 from the germline V gene are MNHEY and SVGAGI. The CDR3 has 13 residues. Deletions cut 5 bases from V and 10 bases from J, with 15 bases between. This CDR3 reads CASSPTTPREQFF. The CDR3 DNA sequence: TGTGCCAGCAGTCCTACTACGCCTAGGGAGCAGTTCTTC.

This sequence joins TRBV7-9 and TRBJ2-2, with 11 bases lining up with TRBD1. V was clipped by 5 bases and J by 3 bases; unmatched bases: 14. From germline, CDR1 is SEHNR and CDR2 FQNEAQ (reference sequence). The CDR3 totals 19 residues. The CDR3 loop is CASSDRDRGRISYTGELFF. The CDR3 nucleotides read TGTGCCAGCAGCGACCGGGACAGGGGGAGGATTTCGTACACCGGGGAGCTGTTTTTT.

The gene calls are TRBV2 and TRBJ2-1, with TRBD1 matching over 12 bases. Germline trimming cut 7 bases from V and 9 bases from J; bases unmatched to any gene: 7. The CDR3 consists of 14 residues. Germline values: CDR1 SNHLY, CDR2 FYNNEI. CDR3 amino acids: CASNGGTGGLEQFF. CDR3 DNA: TGTGCCAGCAACGGCGGGACAGGGGGCCTTGAGCAGTTCTTC.

This CDR3 is CASSIGKGQGNYNYEQYF. The CDR3 coding sequence is TGTGCCAGCAGCATAGGAAAAGGACAGGGCAATTACAACTACGAGCAGTACTTC. The chain recombines TRBV5-4 with TRBJ2-7; the match to TRBD1 covers 8 bases. The CDR3 is 18 amino acids. V shed 4 bases and J 3 bases; nucleotides not matched to a gene: 18. The germline gives CDR1 SGHNT, CDR2 YYREEE (reference sequence).

The chain joins TRBV5-1 to TRBJ2-3; tentatively, D is TRBD2 (6 bases). Germline V gene lookup returns CDR1 SGHRS and CDR2 YFSETQ. This CDR3 is 15 amino acids long. V lost 0 bases and J 3 bases, leaving 11 bases between the germline ends. The DNA for the CDR3 is TGCGCCAGCAGCTTGGGTATCGGGAGAACAGATACGCAGTATTTT. It is translated as CASSLGIGRTDTQYF.

CDR3 in amino acids: CASAPGQGARAFF. For the CDR3, the DNA is TGTGCCAGCGCTCCGGGACAGGGGGCGCGAGCTTTCTTT. The V call is TRBV19, the J call TRBJ1-1, with TRBD1 matching 12 bases. From germline, CDR1 is LNHDA and CDR2 SQIVND (reference sequence). J gave up 10 bases and V 9 bases, and 9 bases lay outside the gene matches. The CDR3 loop spans 13 amino acids.

The chain links TRBV13 to TRBJ1-1; 11 positions agree with TRBD1. There are 15 residues in the CDR3. Trimming cost V 4 bases and J 6 bases; bases outside gene matches: 7. CDR1 and CDR2 (germline): PRHDT, FYEKMQ (reference sequence). DNA of the CDR3: TGTGCCAGCAGCTACAAGGGACAGGGGGTCCCTGAAGCTTTCTTT. Its protein is CASSYKGQGVPEAFF.

The V and J genes are TRBV25-1 and TRBJ1-6; 10 bases agree with TRBD1. Germline assignment: CDR1 MGHDK and CDR2 SYGVNS. V was clipped by 6 bases and J by 6 bases; unmatched bases: 2. This CDR3 is built from 14 residues. The CDR3: CASRGTGANSPLHF. The CDR3 region has the DNA TGTGCCAGCAGGGGGACAGGGGCTAATTCACCCCTCCACTTT.

V usage is TRBV6-6 and J usage is TRBJ1-5; a weak D match, TRBD1 (5 bases). Germline assignment: CDR1 MNHNY and CDR2 SVGAGI (reference sequence). V was trimmed by 3 bases and J by 2 bases, leaving 14 bases between them. The CDR3 spans 16 residues. The CDR3 DNA reads TGTGCCAGCAGTTATCGGGGGTTTGATGGCAATCAGCCCCAGCATTTT. Translated, it gives CASSYRGFDGNQPQHF.